This section outlines one TCR beta chain sequence together with its context. Its target is not known. At one boundary the junction diverges from the germline segment, which might be a read error. These data come from a study of T cell repertoires in cytomegalovirus infection. Study details: Public TCR beta signature analysis indicated the presence of both CMV infection and matching HLA type. Study outcomes and limitations: The study found HLA-C-restricted CMV-specific TCR beta clonotypes dominating the ex vivo response. Summed frequency of public TCR beta families distinguished CMV carriers with the relevant HLA.

TCRdb called the reads again in MiXCR, with one record for every CDR3 protein. The table shows roughly 720,000 distinct CDR3 sequences, with about 40% occurring only once. Germline V gene lookup returns CDR1 DFQATT and CDR2 SNEGSKA (reference sequence). The CDR3 contains 12 residues. The J gene is TRBJ1-2, the V gene TRBV20-1; D is unclear. The sequenced material came from PBMCs. This receptor was identified in a human donor in good health (CMV status not recorded). Some clones in this sample may be carry-over from other donors' samples. CDR3 DNA sequence: TGCAGTGCAGAGGAAGGGAACTATGTCTACACCTTC. This sequence encodes CSAEEGNYVYTF.